A single T cell receptor (beta chain) is shown here with its context. This clonotype was seen many times. Its specific antigen is unknown. The sample holds no much larger clone one base away, and base qualities are not on file. Hyperthyroidism patients were newly diagnosed, had a disease duration of under 2 months, and were aged 18 to 65 years. The study excluded patients with uncontrolled infections, other autoimmune diseases, pregnancy or lactation. Clinical symptoms, serum thyroxine and TRAb, thyroid ultrasound, and orbital computed tomography formed the basis for the diagnoses. Blood from progressor patients was collected at the time of first diagnosis with hyperthyroidism, before any ophthalmopathy symptoms had appeared. PBMCs were separated from 7.5 to 10 ml of fresh peripheral blood using Ficoll-Paque density gradient centrifugation. Progressor patients were first diagnosed with Graves' hyperthyroidism and then developed ophthalmopathy during follow-up. Trizol reagent was used to extract total RNA, and RNA quality was then checked on an Agilent 2100 Bioanalyzer.

Relative to germline, V is missing 8 bases and J is missing 2 bases, with 6 bases of the junction outside any gene match. CDR1 and CDR2 (ENHRY, SYGVKD) derive from the germline V gene. The CDR3 numbers 14 residues from cysteine through phenylalanine. Only the CDR3 part of the read is kept: 42 bases, read in frame from the first base. The TCR beta CDR3 regions were amplified from the RNA transcripts. The first round of RT-PCR for the TCR CDR3 was performed with the HTBI primer set and the Qiagen OneStep RT-PCR kit. Libraries were constructed in a second round of multiplex PCR, after which size selection and purification were carried out. The libraries were sequenced on an Illumina HiSeq2000 using paired-end 100 bp reads. As for the authors' bioinformatics: SOAPnuke was used to process the raw data, throwing out any read that contained adapters or uncalled bases, had a mean Phred below 15, or lacked an exact constant-primer or identifier match. COPE v1.2.5 was used to merge high-quality paired reads, and clonotypes were defined as unique nucleotide sequences. Clonotypes were aligned to IMGT TRBV, TRBD and TRBJ reference segments using MiTCR v1.1. The analysis was restricted to V-J combinations with a frequency above 0.0001, which together covered 99% to 99.2% of the repertoires. A TCS score was defined as the ratio of F50 (clonal expansion) to E x V (chaos), with BLOSUM62-based TCRdist applied between CDR3 peptides within each V-J. Welch's t-statistics and random forest reduced some 510 V-J features to roughly 13, which were used in a naive Bayes classifier (R e1071). TCRdb handled the public reads itself, with Q25 trimming in fastp and clone calling in MiXCR, and kept productive beta chains. Merged by CDR3 protein, the rows form single entries marked with the most common genes and DNA. The V and J calls follow TCRdb's processing rather than the paper's. The sample profile shows some 370,000 distinct CDR3 sequences; about 15% of them were found once. The ten largest clones represent around a third of the sample.

The sample comes from a study of T cells in Graves' hyperthyroidism and ophthalmopathy (dated by TCRdb to the late 2010s). For the wider study: Peripheral blood samples were taken at initial diagnosis, before any treatment was given. To identify distinguishing TCR V-J signatures, a discovery cohort of around 98 patients was used, comprising some 43 with Graves' ophthalmopathy and some 60 with stable Graves' hyperthyroidism. Prospective prediction of ophthalmopathy was tested in an independent validation cohort consisting of 18 to 20 hyperthyroidism patients and 15 or so patients who later progressed to ophthalmopathy. The 100 or so discovery patients were randomly split 7:3 into training and test sets. In several Graves' hyperthyroidism patients, the study also compared T-cell repertoires from thyroid tissue with T-cell repertoires from blood. Once sampling was done, hyperthyroidism patients were given methimazole at a starting dose of 30 mg daily, whereas ophthalmopathy patients were given high-dose intravenous methylprednisolone. According to the paper, TCR Vbeta CDR3 sequencing was carried out on about 140 peripheral blood samples, which came from under 50 ophthalmopathy, approximately 78 hyperthyroidism and roughly 17 progressor patients. Overall study results and their limits: Sample size was not statistically predetermined, and blinding of investigators to group allocation was not performed. In cross-validation, a model built on a 13 V-J signature told ophthalmopathy apart from stable hyperthyroidism with 85% to 90% sensitivity and around 81% specificity, and in testing the same model reached 80%/75%. Most expanded thyroid clonotypes (frequency above 0.001) were also detected in blood, suggesting blood repertoires may reflect thyroid immune responses. In validation, the model predicted progression to ophthalmopathy with around 71% sensitivity and about 72% specificity, a median of around 6.6 months before onset.

Sequencing used blood. The chain uses TRBV10-3 and TRBJ2-3, with 8 bases in between that match TRBD2. This TCR derives from a woman in her 30s with Graves' hyperthyroidism that later progressed to Graves' ophthalmopathy. At the DNA level, the sequence is TGTGCCATCCGAACTAGCGGTCCCACAGATACGCAGTATTTT. This codes for CAIRTSGPTDTQYF.